This paragraph covers one T cell receptor (beta chain) sequence. This specimen belongs to a study of blood T cell repertoires in COVID-19. Study summary: Some COVID-19 samples were acute and others convalescent; all came from the United States, Italy and Spain.

Per the original methods: Cell counts per sample came from amplifying reference gene primers. Generated by immunoSEQ multiplex PCR, the TCRdb table keeps only in-frame clones and is missing some. V, J and clone size are taken as reported in that table, and D and trimming were inferred from the DNA itself. This table holds about 170,000 clones, approximately 85% found once. This CDR3 has 13 amino acids. V lost 5 bases to trimming and J lost 2 bases, with 10 bases between them. Germline values: CDR1 GTSNPN, CDR2 SVGIG (reference sequence). The V gene is TRBV30, the J gene TRBJ2-1; tentatively, D is TRBD1 (6 bases). Sequencing was carried out using peripheral blood. This TCR was sampled from a man in his fifties or sixties who had recovered from COVID-19. The CDR3 nucleotides read TGTGCCTGGGGCAGGGGACCCTACAATGAGCAGTTCTTC. It is translated as CAWGRGPYNEQFF.